The T cell receptor beta chain described here comes from a study of blood T cell repertoires in COVID-19 (dated by TCRdb to 2020 to 2022). Regarding the research as a whole: The collaborator samples originated in the United States, Italy and Spain and spanned the acute and convalescent phases of COVID-19. Subjects who had been exposed to COVID-19, were actively infected with it, or had recovered from it provided the deeply sampled blood TCRbeta repertoires that made up the dataset. Samples came from the ongoing ImmuneRACE study (first 160 participants) plus 1,254 subjects from 6 global collaborators. The prospective study material was composed of cDNA or gDNA derived from T cells, B-cell-depleted T cells, or PBMCs. A freely available public database, intended as a resource for researchers studying the immune response to SARS-CoV-2, is where the repertoires were released. Where available, HLA class I and class II types were taken from metadata supplied by the sample provider and were not determined by assay-based typing. Sample metadata almost always included a de-identified subject ID, COVID-19 status, age in years and sex.

TCRbeta CDR3 regions were amplified from genomic DNA using the immunoSEQ Assay, a bias-controlled multiplex PCR. Per the source publication's procedure: Within the assay, amplification of reference gene primers was used to estimate how many nucleated cells each sample contained. Sequence reads were collapsed and filtered to measure the absolute abundance of every unique TCRbeta CDR3 rearrangement. For each sample, productive Simpson clonality was calculated by taking the square root of Simpson's diversity index across productive rearrangements. The table comes from immuneACCESS by way of TCRdb, which keeps in-frame sequences with V and J called. Part of the clones is missing from these tables; in studies checked, under half for an unresolved V gene and the rest for unknown reasons. V and J calls and clone size come straight from that table; D and trimming were deduced from the DNA. This sample lists roughly 200,000 clones; 75% to 90% were detected once. The ten top clones hold approximately 10% of the sample.

Remarks on this clone: Its antigen specificity is not known. Base qualities are not recorded, but no much larger clone differs from it by a single base.

The collaborating institutions used their own protocols to collect whole blood in K2EDTA tubes. For TCRbeta analysis, collaborator samples were shipped as frozen whole blood, as isolated PBMCs, or as DNA extracted from either sample type. Sequences SGHTA (CDR1) and FQGTGA (CDR2) are obtained from the germline V gene. Deletion took 4 bases off V and 8 bases off J, with a span of 18 bases between the germline ends. Spanning cysteine to phenylalanine, the CDR3 consists of 15 amino acids. The retained sequence is limited to the CDR3, 45 bases, with the frame set at the first base. Here is what the overall study found, with its caveats: Clinical and demographic metadata were provided uncurated, with the amount varying by source and participant.

The sequenced sample was peripheral blood. The source is a human donor with active or convalescent COVID-19. The donor label of this sample is uncertain. The V and J genes are TRBV7-3 and TRBJ2-1, and TRBD1 may be the D gene, going by 6 matching bases. DNA sequence: TGTGCCAGCAGCTCCACAGGGTATAGGGGATATGAGCAGTTCTTC. Translation gives CASSSTGYRGYEQFF. Supplemented by the reference TRBV7-3 and TRBJ2-1 proteins around the CDR3, the complete variable domain is GAGVSQTPSNKVTEKGKYVELRCDPISGHTALYWYRQSLGQGPEFLIYFQGTGAADDSGLPNDRFFAVRPEGSVSTLKIQRTERGDSAVYLCASSSTGYRGYEQFFGPGTRLTVL.